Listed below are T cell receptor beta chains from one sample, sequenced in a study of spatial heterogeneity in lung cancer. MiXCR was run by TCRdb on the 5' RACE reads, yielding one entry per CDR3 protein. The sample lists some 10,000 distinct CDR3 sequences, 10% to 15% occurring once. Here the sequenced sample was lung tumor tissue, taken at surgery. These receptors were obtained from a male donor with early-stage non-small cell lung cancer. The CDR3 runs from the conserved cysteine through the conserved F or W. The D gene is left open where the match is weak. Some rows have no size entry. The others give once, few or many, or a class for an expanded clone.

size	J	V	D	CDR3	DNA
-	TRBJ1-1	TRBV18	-	CASSPRNTEAFF	TGTGCCAGCTCACCACGTAACACTGAAGCTTTCTTT
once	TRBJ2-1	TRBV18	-	CASSHRDNEQFF	TGTGCCAGCTCACACAGGGACAATGAGCAGTTCTTC
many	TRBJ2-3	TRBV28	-	CASSQHGTDTQYF	TGTGCCAGCAGTCAACACGGCACAGATACGCAGTATTTT
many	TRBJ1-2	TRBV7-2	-	CASRRQAGSYGYTF	TGTGCCAGCAGAAGACAGGCGGGGAGCTATGGCTACACCTTC
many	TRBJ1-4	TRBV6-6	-	CASSYSTIRGATNEKLFF	TGTGCCAGCAGTTACTCGACCATCCGGGGAGCCACTAATGAAAAACTGTTTTTT
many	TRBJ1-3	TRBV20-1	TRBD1	CSARGNRGAGNTIYF	TGCAGTGCTAGAGGAAACAGGGGAGCTGGAAACACCATATATTTT
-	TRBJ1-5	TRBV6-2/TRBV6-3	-	CASSLDGYSNQPQHF	TGTGCCAGCAGCCTTGATGGTTATAGCAATCAGCCCCAGCATTTT
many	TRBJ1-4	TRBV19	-	CASSQKPSASQEKLFF	TGTGCCAGTAGTCAAAAACCGTCGGCCTCCCAGGAAAAACTGTTTTTT
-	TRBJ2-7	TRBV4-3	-	CASSQDHYVQYF	TGCGCCAGCAGCCAAGATCACTATGTGCAGTACTTC
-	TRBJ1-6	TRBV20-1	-	CSALARRGSSPLHF	TGCAGTGCTCTCGCGAGAAGGGGAAGTTCACCCCTCCACTTT
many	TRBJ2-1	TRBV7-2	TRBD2	CASSLISGGFEGDEQFF	TGTGCCAGCAGCTTAATCAGCGGGGGGTTTGAGGGCGATGAGCAGTTCTTC
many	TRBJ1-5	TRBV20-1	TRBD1	CSARKGTEYNQPQHF	TGCAGTGCTAGAAAAGGGACAGAATACAATCAGCCCCAGCATTTT
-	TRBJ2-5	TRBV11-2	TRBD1	CASSFGTGGYQETQYF	TGTGCCAGCAGCTTTGGGACAGGGGGCTACCAAGAGACCCAGTACTTC
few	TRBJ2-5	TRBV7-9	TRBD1	CASSSYRDRGRETQYF	TGTGCCAGCAGCTCGTACCGGGACAGGGGGCGAGAGACCCAGTACTTC
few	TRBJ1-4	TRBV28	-	CASSSRTLATNEKLFF	TGTGCCAGCAGTTCACGGACACTTGCAACTAATGAAAAACTGTTTTTT
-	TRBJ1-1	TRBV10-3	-	CATANRNTEAFF	TGTGCCACCGCGAACCGAAACACTGAAGCTTTCTTT
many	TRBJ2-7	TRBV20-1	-	CSGIQGGYEQYF	TGCAGTGGGATCCAGGGCGGTTACGAGCAGTACTTC
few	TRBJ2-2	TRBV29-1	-	CSVNRDRNTGELFF	TGCAGCGTTAACCGGGACCGTAACACCGGGGAGCTGTTTTTT
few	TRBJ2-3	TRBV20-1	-	CSLSMGSSTDTQYF	TGCAGCCTCAGCATGGGCAGCAGCACAGATACGCAGTATTTT
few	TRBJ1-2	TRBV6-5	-	CASSYSGGGYGYTF	TGTGCCAGCAGTTATTCGGGGGGCGGATATGGCTACACCTTC
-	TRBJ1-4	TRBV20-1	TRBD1	CSAPGTATNEKLFF	TGCAGTGCTCCCGGGACAGCAACTAATGAAAAACTGTTTTTT
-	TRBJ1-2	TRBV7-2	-	CASSSGRSNYGYTF	TGTGCCAGCAGCTCTGGCCGTAGCAACTATGGCTACACCTTC
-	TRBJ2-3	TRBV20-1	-	CSALDGIDTDTQYF	TGCAGTGCTCTTGACGGCATCGACACAGATACGCAGTATTTT
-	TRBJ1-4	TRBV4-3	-	CANSSRETTAWPEKLFF	TGCGCCAACAGCTCCCGAGAAACGACAGCCTGGCCTGAAAAACTGTTTTTT
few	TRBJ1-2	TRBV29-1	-	CSVVDRDSNYGYTF	TGCAGCGTTGTTGACAGAGACTCTAACTATGGCTACACCTTC
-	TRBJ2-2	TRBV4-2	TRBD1	CASSQGTGIGTGELFF	TGTGCCAGCAGCCAAGGGACAGGAATCGGCACCGGGGAGCTGTTTTTT